A selection of T cell receptor beta chains follows, all from one sample in a study of shared clonotypes between healthy human individuals. Profiled with immunoSEQ multiplex PCR; TCRdb holds only in-frame clones, not every one. The sample carries approximately 480,000 clones, over 60% recorded once. Sequenced: PBMCs. The receptors shown here come from a woman aged 40 to 50 in good health. Some clones in this sample may be carry-over from other donors' samples. CDR3s include the opening cysteine and the closing phenylalanine or tryptophan. The D gene is left open where the match is weak. The size field is filled for only some rows; it gives once, few, many or a size class.

v_call,j_call,d_call,clone_size,cdr3_nt,cdr3_aa
TRBV4-1,TRBJ1-5,-,-,TGCGCCAGCAGCCTACTGGGGAGCACTCAGCCCCAGCATTTT,CASSLLGSTQPQHF
TRBV5-4,TRBJ2-2,TRBD1,-,TGTGCCAGCAGCTATGGACAGGGGGACACCGGGGAGCTGTTTTTT,CASSYGQGDTGELFF
TRBV29-1,TRBJ2-1,TRBD2,many,TGCAGCGCCCTTAGCGGGAGGGCCAATGAGCAGTTCTTC,CSALSGRANEQFF
TRBV5-1,TRBJ2-3,-,-,TGCGCCAGCAGCTTGGCGGCGGGACCCGGCACAGATACGCAGTATTTT,CASSLAAGPGTDTQYF
TRBV11-2,TRBJ1-1,-,once,TGTGCCAGCAGCGTCAGGGTATTGGCCACTGAAGCTTTCTTT,CASSVRVLATEAFF
TRBV7-6,TRBJ2-3,TRBD1,-,TGTGCCAGCAGCTTACAGACAGGGGGCACAGATACGCAGTATTTT,CASSLQTGGTDTQYF
TRBV4-1,TRBJ2-7,-,-,TGCGCCAGCAGCCAAGTCTCGGTTGGGGTGCTCACCTACGAGCAGTACTTC,CASSQVSVGVLTYEQYF
TRBV10-3,TRBJ1-1,-,-,TGTGCCATCAGTGAGTCGAGTTTCGCCGCCACTGAAGCTTTCTTT,CAISESSFAATEAFF
TRBV6-6,TRBJ2-2,-,-,TGTGCCAGCAGCCCGAGACAGGCGAACACCGGGGAGCTGTTTTTT,CASSPRQANTGELFF
TRBV14,TRBJ2-3,-,-,TGTGCCAGCAGCCCGACAGAGGGTACGCAGTATTTT,CASSPTEGTQYF
TRBV19,TRBJ1-2,-,-,TGTGCCAGTAGGGCCAGAGGGGGGAGAGATGGCTACACCTTC,CASRARGGRDGYTF
TRBV20-1,TRBJ1-1,-,-,TGCAGTGAGGTGGGGAACACTGAAGCTTTCTTT,CSEVGNTEAFF
TRBV5-4,TRBJ2-1,TRBD2,-,TGTGCCAGCAGCCCAGGGACTAGCGGCTACAATGAGCAGTTCTTC,CASSPGTSGYNEQFF
TRBV13,TRBJ2-6,-,-,TGTGCCAGCAGCCTACAAGCGTTACCCGACTCTGGGGCCAACGTCCTGACTTTC,CASSLQALPDSGANVLTF
TRBV28,TRBJ2-3,TRBD2,-,TGTGCCAGCAGTTTCAGCGGGAGAGCAGATACGCAGTATTTT,CASSFSGRADTQYF
TRBV4-2,TRBJ2-5,TRBD2,-,TGTGCCAGCAGCCAAGAGGGGGGAGGGCCAGCAGAGACCCAGTACTTC,CASSQEGGGPAETQYF
TRBV30,TRBJ1-5,TRBD1,-,TGTGCCTACGAACAGGGGGGGACGCCCCAGCATTTT,CAYEQGGTPQHF
TRBV4-1,TRBJ2-7,-,-,TGCGCCAGCAGCCCCGCGAGGGGATACGAGCAGTACTTC,CASSPARGYEQYF
TRBV7-2,TRBJ2-5,TRBD2,-,TGTGCCAGCAGCCAGACTAGCACGTCGGGAGAGACCCAGTACTTC,CASSQTSTSGETQYF
TRBV18,TRBJ2-7,TRBD1,-,TGTGCCAGCTCCCAAGGGACAGGGGTGTCCTACGAGCAGTACTTC,CASSQGTGVSYEQYF
TRBV2,TRBJ2-1,TRBD2,-,TGTGCCAGCACCGAACTAGCGGGAGTTGAGCAGTTCTTC,CASTELAGVEQFF
TRBV9,TRBJ2-1,TRBD2,-,TGTGCCAGCAGCGTAGAGGGACTAGGCGATGAGCAGTTCTTC,CASSVEGLGDEQFF
TRBV18,TRBJ2-1,TRBD2,-,TGTGCCAGCTCACCGGCTAGCGGGAGCTATGAGCAGTTCTTC,CASSPASGSYEQFF
TRBV7-9,TRBJ2-7,TRBD1,once,TGTGCCAGCAGCCCAGGACAGGTGAGAGACGAGCAGTACTTC,CASSPGQVRDEQYF
TRBV27,TRBJ2-3,TRBD1,-,TGTGCCAGCAGTCCGGGACAGGGCACAGATACGCAGTATTTT,CASSPGQGTDTQYF
TRBV2,TRBJ1-6,-,-,TGTGCCAGCAGTTCAGGGTTTGGAGGGTCACCCCTCCACTTT,CASSSGFGGSPLHF
TRBV7-8,TRBJ1-5,TRBD1,-,TGTGCCAGCAGCTTAATCTGGGGGACAGTGGGTCAGCCCCAGCATTTT,CASSLIWGTVGQPQHF
TRBV28,TRBJ1-5,-,once,TGTGCCAGCAAGGGGGATAGCAATCAGCCCCAGCATTTT,CASKGDSNQPQHF
TRBV7-9,TRBJ1-2,TRBD1,-,TGTGCCAGCAGCTTAGGGACAGGGGGTGGCCTTTACGGCTACACCTTC,CASSLGTGGGLYGYTF
TRBV9,TRBJ2-7,-,-,TGTGCCAGCAGCGTGTTGGCCGGTCCCTACGAGCAGTACTTC,CASSVLAGPYEQYF
TRBV27,TRBJ2-7,-,-,TGTGCCAGCAGTACCAGGGTTAGGGGGGCCTACGAGCAGTACTTC,CASSTRVRGAYEQYF
TRBV28,TRBJ2-7,-,-,TGTGCCAGCACGGAGGCAGGTTGGTACGAGCAGTACTTC,CASTEAGWYEQYF
TRBV19,TRBJ2-7,TRBD2,-,TGTGCCAGTAGTATTGGGGTAGCGGGAGTTGGCTACGAGCAGTACTTC,CASSIGVAGVGYEQYF
TRBV9,TRBJ1-3,-,-,TGTGCCAGCAGCCCAAAGGGACCGATTTGGGGAAACACCATATATTTT,CASSPKGPIWGNTIYF
TRBV4-1,TRBJ2-7,TRBD2,-,TGCGCCAGCAGCCAAGGACTAGCGGGAGTTCGCGAGCAGTACTTC,CASSQGLAGVREQYF
TRBV21-1,TRBJ1-3,-,once,TGTGCCAGCAGCATGGGCCTTAAAGGACAGGAACTTGGAAACACCATATATTTT,CASSMGLKGQELGNTIYF
TRBV19,TRBJ2-1,TRBD2,-,TGTGCCAGTTTGGCGGGCGGGAGGGTCGGCACGGATGAGCAGTTCTTC,CASLAGGRVGTDEQFF
TRBV2,TRBJ2-7,-,-,TGTGCCAGCAACCCGGGGAGGCCGCCCTACGAGCAGTACTTC,CASNPGRPPYEQYF
TRBV10-2,TRBJ2-7,-,-,TGCGCCAGCAGCTGGGACCGGCGAGGGCTAAAAACGTCCTACGAGCAGTACTTC,CASSWDRRGLKTSYEQYF
TRBV5-1,TRBJ1-1,-,-,TGCGCCAGCAGCTTGGTGGTCAGGAACACTGAAGCTTTCTTT,CASSLVVRNTEAFF
TRBV6-1,TRBJ2-1,TRBD1,-,TGTGCCAGCAGTGACGCGGGACAGGGAAATGAGCAGTTCTTC,CASSDAGQGNEQFF
TRBV11-2,TRBJ2-6,-,few,TGTGCCAGCAGCCCCTCGCCCGGACAACTCTCTGGGGCCAACGTCCTGACTTTC,CASSPSPGQLSGANVLTF
TRBV28,TRBJ1-4,-,-,TGTGCCAGCAGTCCCGCCGGCGGGGAGCAGCGCGAAAAACTGTTTTTT,CASSPAGGEQREKLFF
TRBV7-2,TRBJ2-1,TRBD2,-,TGTGCCAGCAGCAAACTAGCGGGAGAATGGAGTGAGCAGTTCTTC,CASSKLAGEWSEQFF
TRBV4-2,TRBJ2-1,-,-,TGTGCCAGCAGCCAAGATTTCACCCGGGAGCAGTTCTTC,CASSQDFTREQFF
TRBV14,TRBJ1-1,TRBD1,few,TGTGCCAGCAGCCAATCCGGGACAGCTGAAGCTTTCTTT,CASSQSGTAEAFF